Shown below are 3 T cell receptor beta chains from a single sample sequenced in a study of blood T cells in healthy people across ages (dated by TCRdb to between 2015 and 2016). The receptor library was made with 5' RACE. The sequencer was an Illumina HiSeq 2500. A second PCR of roughly 6 to 11 cycles was run with a J-beta primer mix and a sample-barcoded 5' primer. In TCRdb, the public reads were trimmed at Q25 with fastp and aligned with MiXCR, with productive beta chains retained. Rows with a matching CDR3 protein are joined into one entry that keeps the most common DNA and genes. For this sample the table gives 550,000 to 650,000 distinct CDR3 sequences, of which approximately 30% were detected only once. The ten largest account for less than 20% of the sample. Sequences were obtained from blood. The origin of the receptors is a woman aged 80 or over in good health.

Regarding this clonotype: Being one base from a much bigger clone, this may be a read error. The chain recombines TRBV12-3 or TRBV12-4 with TRBJ1-2, with a possible D match to TRBD1 (5 bases). CDR3 length: 13 amino acids. Trimming stripped 6 bases from V and 10 bases from J, with 18 bases between. The CDR3 region is CASRIRGANDYTF. The CDR3 DNA is TGTGCCAGCAGGATAAGGGGCGCGAATGACTACACCTTC.

The V call is TRBV5-1, the J call TRBJ2-3; 7 nucleotides agree with TRBD1. The V gene's germline CDR1 is SGHRS and CDR2 YFSETQ. The trim removed 7 bases at V and 0 bases at J, leaving 2 bases unmatched. CDR3 length equals 13 residues. CDR3 sequence: CASGQESTDTQYF. The CDR3 DNA is TGCGCCAGCGGACAGGAGAGCACAGATACGCAGTATTTT.

This clonotype was observed many times. V gene TRBV20-1 combines with J gene TRBJ2-5; D is ambiguous. The CDR3 runs 12 residues. V dropped 1 base and J dropped 5 bases, with 8 bases sitting between them. Germline V gives CDR1 DFQATT, CDR2 SNEGSKA (reference sequence). This chain's CDR3 is CSARGFGETQYF. CDR3 nucleotide sequence: TGCAGTGCTAGAGGGTTCGGGGAGACCCAGTACTTC.